This TCR beta chain is drawn from a study of response to subunit inactivated influenza vaccine. Trimming took off 3 bases at V and 2 bases at J, with 14 bases between the two ends. This CDR3 contains 16 residues. Germline CDR1 and CDR2: MGHDK and SYGVNS. This clonotype was recorded at least ten times. No antigen is known for it. Overall study findings and caveats: Authors suggested each seasonal influenza vaccination recruits few new T cells.

TCRdb processed the RT-PCR reads anew with MiXCR; each CDR3 protein has one entry. Of about 180,000 distinct CDR3 sequences listed, about 9% are singletons. The genes are TRBV25-1 and TRBJ2-4; weak D call: TRBD1 (5 bases). The sample here was non-naive T cells sorted from PBMCs, taken on the day of vaccination. This sequence was found in a man aged 50 to 59 who received an inactivated influenza vaccine. CDR3 amino acids: CASSEGSGRTKNIQYF. The CDR3 bases are TGTGCCAGCAGTGAGGGTTCAGGGCGGACCAAAAACATTCAGTACTTC.